These 25 T cell receptor beta chains share one sample of origin, sequenced in a study of beta chain features in type 1 diabetes. Expressed TCRB transcripts were sequenced because the entire RNA isolate underwent reverse transcription. Method: immunoSEQ multiplex PCR; TCRdb's copy keeps in-frame clones and lacks some. The sample holds some 370,000 clones, 8.5% to 10% seen once. Findings of the study overall: Moderate yet significant TCRB CDR3 shortening was seen in Type 1 diabetes patients in all four CD4+ subsets.

Their recognized antigens are unknown. The sample taken for sequencing was central memory CD4+ T cells from blood. Source of these receptors: a man aged 25-40 years with type 1 diabetes.

This clone was detected only a few times. The chain combines TRBV4-3 with TRBJ2-1, with 7 bases identical to TRBD2. Germline-derived CDR1 and CDR2 are LGHNA and YSLEER. V shed 5 bases and J 4 bases; nucleotides not matched to a gene: 8. This CDR3 contains 15 residues. The CDR3 DNA reads TGCGCCAGCAGCGCTCGGGACTACCTTTACAATGAGCAGTTCTTC. This encodes CASSARDYLYNEQFF.

V is TRBV19 and J is TRBJ2-3; 7 nucleotides agree with TRBD2. This CDR3 spans 15 amino acids. Trimming took 7 bases from V and 4 from J; bases not matched to a gene: 11. Germline V gene sequence: CDR1 LNHDA, CDR2 SQIVND (reference sequence). CDR3 sequence: CASINPGEGPDTQYF. The CDR3 DNA reads as TGTGCCAGTATCAACCCGGGGGAGGGTCCAGATACGCAGTATTTT.

Only a few counts were recorded for this clone. The chain links TRBV28 to TRBJ2-5; perhaps TRBD1 as D (6 bases). This CDR3 spans 14 amino acids. From germline, CDR1 is MDHEN and CDR2 SYDVKM. V was shortened by 4 bases and J by 5 bases, with 14 bases between the two germline ends. DNA for the CDR3: TGTGCCAGCAGTTATTACAGGGAGTCGGAGACCCAGTACTTC. Its protein product is CASSYYRESETQYF.

The V gene is TRBV7-3, the J gene TRBJ2-1; weak D call: TRBD2 (5 bases). Trimming cost V 2 bases and J 8 bases, with 13 bases left between them. The CDR3 length is 14 residues. The V gene's germline CDR1 is SGHTA and CDR2 FQGTGA. As DNA, the CDR3 is TGTGCCAGCAGCTTAGGTACTCCGGGATATGAGCAGTTCTTC. Its translation: CASSLGTPGYEQFF.

This clone has at least ten counts. Other DNA sequences within the sample encode an identical CDR3. V gene TRBV7-9 combines with J gene TRBJ2-2; 12 bases align to TRBD2. Germline V gives CDR1 SEHNR, CDR2 FQNEAQ (reference sequence). The CDR3 is made up of 15 amino acids. The ends lost 5 bases at V and 5 bases at J; junction bases unmatched: 3. Here the CDR3 DNA reads TGTGCCAGCAGCCCCGGACTAGCGGGGACCGGGGAGCTGTTTTTT. It yields the protein CASSPGLAGTGELFF.

Ten or more counts support this clone. The CDR3 carries no conserved terminal phenylalanine or tryptophan, so it likely arises from a read error. No DNA is shown, since the ends of the CDR3 on it are uncertain; the CDR3 is the one TCRdb lists. This chain uses TRBV7-9 with TRBJ2-7; the D call of TRBD2 is as the table states it, not checked on the DNA. From its first to its last residue, the CDR3 has 10 amino acids. The germline CDR1 and CDR2 sequences are SEHNR and FQNEAQ (reference sequence). This CDR3 is CASSLAGTSA.

V usage is TRBV27 and J usage is TRBJ1-5, with 11 bases aligning to TRBD1. V shed 5 bases and J 6 bases; nucleotides not matched to a gene: 12. Germline V gene lookup returns CDR1 MNHEY and CDR2 SMNVEV (reference sequence). The CDR3 is 17 amino acids. The CDR3 coding sequence is TGTGCCAGCAGTCCTACCCCCGGACAGGGGGCATTTCAGCCCCAGCATTTT. It codes for CASSPTPGQGAFQPQHF.

This clone was counted at least ten times. The chain combines TRBV11-2 with TRBJ2-6; D is perhaps TRBD2 (5 bases). Germline V gene sequence: CDR1 SGHAT, CDR2 FQNNGV. The V gene lost 3 bases and the J gene lost 9 bases, with 6 bases spanning the gap. The CDR3 runs to 12 residues. The CDR3 spells CASSFEGNVLTF. DNA for the CDR3: TGTGCCAGCAGCTTCGAGGGCAACGTCCTGACTTTC.

This rearrangement joins TRBV19 to TRBJ2-7, with D possibly matching TRBD2 (6 bases). Germline V CDR1 and CDR2: LNHDA, SQIVND (reference sequence). Trimming took 6 bases from V and 0 from J, leaving 12 bases between them. The CDR3 is 14 amino acids. The CDR3 here is CASRGSGASYEQYF. The CDR3 DNA reads TGTGCCAGTAGGGGTAGCGGAGCCTCCTACGAGCAGTACTTC.

V and J are TRBV9 and TRBJ2-7, with 9 bases identical to TRBD2. The germline V gene encodes CDR1 SGDLS and CDR2 YYNGEE. This CDR3 is 17 amino acids long. With 0 bases clipped from V and 5 bases from J, the junction kept 12 bases outside the gene matches. CDR3 in amino acids: CASSVGGRSGSSHEQYF. The CDR3 bases are TGTGCCAGCAGCGTAGGAGGTCGTAGCGGGAGTTCCCACGAGCAGTACTTC.

In nucleotides, the CDR3 is TGTGCCAGCAGCTGGCCGGGACAGGGGACCTACGAGCAGTACTTC. This encodes CASSWPGQGTYEQYF. V and J are TRBV7-2 and TRBJ2-7; 10 nucleotides match TRBD1. V lost 4 bases, J lost 2 bases, and 5 bases stayed unmatched. The CDR3 sequence is 15 residues long. Per germline, CDR1 SGHTA and CDR2 FQGNSA.

This clone was counted at least ten times. The gene calls are TRBV19 and TRBJ2-6, with D uncertain. V shed 10 bases and J shed 2 bases, with 12 bases lying between them. The CDR3 has 14 amino acids. Germline V gene lookup returns CDR1 LNHDA and CDR2 SQIVND (reference sequence). CDR3 protein: CATLSVAGANVLTF. For the CDR3, the DNA is TGTGCCACTTTGTCAGTTGCTGGGGCCAACGTCCTGACTTTC.

This clone was recorded a few times. This chain joins TRBV19 and TRBJ1-2; perhaps TRBD1 as D (6 bases). The V gene's germline CDR1 is LNHDA and CDR2 SQIVND (reference sequence). Between the trimmed V and J ends, which lost 6 bases and 4 bases, there was a span of 15 bases. This CDR3 has 14 residues. For the CDR3, the DNA is TGTGCCAGTAGAAAACCGGGGGGCAGCTATGGCTACACCTTC. The encoded protein is CASRKPGGSYGYTF.

Remarks on this clone: Other DNA variants within this sample encode the same CDR3. The genes are TRBV7-9 and TRBJ1-2; D unclear. The V and J ends lost 2 bases and 3 bases respectively, with 7 bases between them. CDR1 SEHNR and CDR2 FQNEAQ come from the germline V gene (reference sequence). The CDR3 sequence is 13 residues long. CDR3 nucleotides: TGTGCCAGCAGCTTACAGACCGACTATGGCTACACCTTC. This gives the protein CASSLQTDYGYTF.

The CDR3 nucleotides read TGTGCCTGGACTGACGGCACCCAAGAGACCCAGTACTTC. Its translation: CAWTDGTQETQYF. The chain recombines TRBV30 with TRBJ2-5; D uncertain. V was clipped by 4 bases and J by 1 base, with 10 bases between them. The CDR3 sequence is 13 residues long. Per germline, CDR1 GTSNPN and CDR2 SVGIG (reference sequence).

This rearrangement joins TRBV6-6 to TRBJ2-5, with TRBD1 matching over 8 bases. CDR1 and CDR2 from the germline V gene are MNHNY and SVGAGI (reference sequence). The CDR3 sequence is 16 residues long. V lost 2 bases to trimming and J lost 5 bases; unmatched junction nucleotides: 10. For the CDR3, the DNA is TGTGCCAGCAGTTACGGGGGACAGGCAGGAGGGGAGACCCAGTACTTC. It yields the protein CASSYGGQAGGETQYF.

This clone was seen repeatedly, ten times or more. The chain recombines TRBV4-1 with TRBJ2-3; D unclear. CDR1 MGHRA and CDR2 YSYEKL come from the germline V gene. The V gene lost 0 bases and the J gene lost 4 bases, with 17 bases spanning the gap. CDR3 size: 17 residues. As DNA, the CDR3 is TGCGCCAGCAGCCAAGATCTGAGCCCAGTCACCGCAGATACGCAGTATTTT. It is translated as CASSQDLSPVTADTQYF.

This clone came up a few times. The chain uses TRBV28 and TRBJ2-2; 13 bases are a match to TRBD2. The length of the CDR3 is 18 residues. J was trimmed by 0 bases and V by 3 bases; bases with no gene match: 4. Germline CDR1 and CDR2: MDHEN and SYDVKM. The CDR3 is CASSFPGLAGTNTGELFF. As DNA, the CDR3 is TGTGCCAGCAGTTTCCCGGGACTAGCGGGAACGAACACCGGGGAGCTGTTTTTT.

This clone has more than one count but fewer than ten. V gene TRBV25-1 combines with J gene TRBJ1-5, with D possibly being TRBD1 (5 bases). The CDR3 is made up of 14 amino acids. V gave up 6 bases and J gave up 2 bases, with 11 bases separating them. Germline V lookup: CDR1 MGHDK, CDR2 SYGVNS. The CDR3 protein is CASSHMGGNQPQHF. The DNA of the CDR3 is TGTGCCAGCAGCCACATGGGGGGCAATCAGCCCCAGCATTTT.

CDR3 sequence reads: CASSVSGLAASTDTQYF. CDR3 DNA sequence: TGTGCCAGCAGCGTTTCGGGCCTAGCAGCTAGCACAGATACGCAGTATTTT. The J gene is TRBJ2-3, the V gene TRBV28; D possibly corresponds to TRBD2 (5 bases). CDR3 size: 17 residues. CDR1 is MDHEN and CDR2 is SYDVKM in the germline V gene. Trimming left V 6 bases short and J 0 bases short, with 19 bases between.

At least ten counts were recorded for this clone. The gene calls are TRBV7-3 and TRBJ1-2; D unclear. CDR3 length equals 13 residues. V lost 2 bases to trimming and J lost 4 bases, with 8 bases between them. CDR1 SGHTA and CDR2 FQGTGA come from the germline V gene. Here the CDR3 reads CASSLEAAYGYTF. The CDR3 coding sequence is TGTGCCAGCAGCTTAGAGGCAGCCTATGGCTACACCTTC.

In this sample, this clone turned up many times. J is TRBJ2-1 and V is TRBV14; D remains ambiguous. The ends were cut back, 2 bases at V and 3 bases at J, with 11 bases in the middle. CDR3 length: 15 residues. CDR1 and CDR2 (germline): SGHDN, FVKESK. The CDR3 is CASSQSEGHYNEQFF. DNA of the CDR3: TGTGCCAGCAGCCAATCCGAAGGGCACTACAATGAGCAGTTCTTC.

This clone was found a few times. The chain is built from TRBV4-3 and TRBJ2-1, with D tentatively TRBD2 (6 bases). Germline V gene lookup returns CDR1 LGHNA and CDR2 YSLEER. The CDR3 totals 15 residues. Trimming pared 4 bases from V and 0 bases from J, leaving 10 bases between. CDR3 sequence (DNA): TGCGCCAGCAGCCTAACGGGGGTCTCCTACAATGAGCAGTTCTTC. It encodes CASSLTGVSYNEQFF.

The V and J genes are TRBV27 and TRBJ2-3, with TRBD2 matching over 7 bases. J gave up 9 bases and V 3 bases, and 3 bases lay outside the gene matches. This CDR3 spans 12 amino acids. From germline, CDR1 is MNHEY and CDR2 SMNVEV (reference sequence). CDR3 sequence: CASSLGGYTQYF. The CDR3 DNA reads TGTGCCAGCAGTTTGGGGGGGTACACGCAGTATTTT.

There are a few counts of this clone. This chain's CDR3 is CSVVRDLNTGELFF. The DNA of the CDR3 is TGCAGCGTTGTAAGAGATTTGAACACCGGGGAGCTGTTTTTT. The J gene is TRBJ2-2, the V gene TRBV29-1; no clear D. V gave up 4 bases and J gave up 1 base, with 10 bases separating them. The CDR3 consists of 14 residues. Germline V gene data show CDR1 as SQVTM and CDR2 as ANQGSEA.